The 13 T cell receptor beta chains in this list originate from one sample, sequenced in a study of CXCR3-negative and CXCR3-positive naive CD8 T cells. The authors prepared UMI-labeled TRB cDNA libraries by 5' RACE. Using the 5' RACE reads, TCRdb records one entry per CDR3 protein without DNA. Reported are over 20,000 distinct CDR3 sequences; the ten largest clones contain around 20%. Sequencing was carried out using memory CD8+ T cells from blood. All receptors derive from a human donor in good health. Some clones in this sample may be carry-over from other donors' samples.

This chain links TRBV5-5 with TRBJ2-3. Germline lookup yields CDR1 SGHKS and CDR2 YYEKEE (reference sequence). CDR3 length: 16 amino acids. CDR3 residues: CASSLAGREGTDTQYF.

This CDR3 reads CASSLERRVSTDTQYF. This sequence joins TRBV5-1 and TRBJ2-3; TCRdb's D call of TRBD2 is untestable without DNA. The CDR3 has 16 amino acids. Germline values: CDR1 SGHRS, CDR2 YFSETQ.

The chain has TRBV5-1 and TRBJ2-1; TCRdb gives TRBD2 as the D gene, but with no DNA this cannot be confirmed. The CDR3 runs 16 residues. The germline gives CDR1 SGHRS, CDR2 YFSETQ. The CDR3 here is CASSPAGSGRNNEQFF. The full variable domain, in which reference TRBV5-1 and TRBJ2-1 provide the parts outside the CDR3, is KAGVTQTPRYLIKTRGQQVTLSCSPISGHRSVSWYQQTPGQGLQFLFEYFSETQRNKGNFPGRFSGRQFSNSRSEMNVSTLELGDSALYLCASSPAGSGRNNEQFFGPGTRLTVL.

The chain combines TRBV28 with TRBJ2-7; TCRdb outputs TRBD1, but without DNA this stays unchecked. Germline values: CDR1 MDHEN, CDR2 SYDVKM. The CDR3 spans 13 residues. The CDR3 spells CASPWGQVGKQYF.

The CDR3 here is CSARDSGGAYEQYF. The chain is built from TRBV20-1 and TRBJ2-7; TCRdb selects TRBD2, and the lack of DNA leaves this call unchecked. CDR1 and CDR2 (germline): DFQATT, SNEGSKA (reference sequence). The CDR3 is 14 residues long.

The chain employs TRBV12-3 or TRBV12-4 and TRBJ2-1; TCRdb gives TRBD1 as the D gene, but with no DNA this cannot be confirmed. The CDR3 is 16 residues long. The CDR3: CASSPERGPRPNEQFF.

The chain links TRBV29-1 to TRBJ2-7; there is no DNA to check the TCRdb D call of TRBD1. Germline CDR1 and CDR2: SQVTM and ANQGSEA. The CDR3 contains 15 residues. Here the CDR3 reads CSVEDWTGTGYEQYF.

This chain links TRBV10-3 with TRBJ2-7; without DNA, the TCRdb call of TRBD1 cannot be checked. Germline lookup yields CDR1 ENHRY and CDR2 SYGVKD. This CDR3 is 13 amino acids long. Here the CDR3 reads CAITRDRGGEQYF.

The V call is TRBV4-3, the J call TRBJ1-1; the D call of TRBD1 rests on TCRdb alone, since no DNA is present to check it. Germline values: CDR1 LGHNA, CDR2 YSLEER. The CDR3 has 14 amino acids. The CDR3 protein is CASSQASGTVEAFF.

The rearrangement joins TRBV27 to TRBJ2-7; checking the TCRdb D call of TRBD1 is not possible without DNA. Germline assignment: CDR1 MNHEY and CDR2 SMNVEV (reference sequence). CDR3 length: 12 residues. CDR3 amino acids: CASRGHPYEQYF.

This chain's CDR3 is CASGGQGADEQYF. The chain joins TRBV12-3 or TRBV12-4 to TRBJ2-7; TCRdb designates TRBD1, a call that cannot be tested without DNA. This CDR3 has 13 residues.

The chain has TRBV5-4 and TRBJ2-5; TCRdb outputs TRBD1, but without DNA this stays unchecked. Germline CDR1 and CDR2: SGHNT and YYREEE (reference sequence). CDR3 size: 15 residues. The CDR3 sequence: CASSPPTGLRETQYF.

This chain links TRBV7-2 with TRBJ1-6. The CDR3 is made up of 15 amino acids. CDR1 SGHTA and CDR2 FQGNSA come from the germline V gene. CDR3 amino acids: CASSLAERVNSPLHF.